The sample holds many counts of the clone carrying this T cell receptor beta chain. The antigen remains undetermined. Amplification targeted TCR beta CDR3 regions from RNA transcripts. The HTBI set primed first-round TCR CDR3 RT-PCR. TCRdb re-derived calls from the multiplex PCR reads in MiXCR, one entry per CDR3 protein. The repertoire holds hundreds of thousands of distinct CDR3 sequences, with approximately 13% as singletons. Germline CDR1 reads MDHEN; CDR2 reads SYDVKM. The CDR3 is 14 amino acids. The germline V and J ends were trimmed by 2 bases and 3 bases, with 10 bases remaining between them. This specimen comes from a study of T cells in Graves' hyperthyroidism and ophthalmopathy. The study's findings and limits: It was a median approximately 6.9 months before onset that the model predicted ophthalmopathy.

On the basis of clinical symptoms, serum thyroxine and TRAb, thyroid ultrasound and orbital computed tomography, diagnoses were made. The source of this sequence is a woman in her thirties with Graves' hyperthyroidism. The rearrangement joins TRBV28 to TRBJ1-2; D not resolved. The material sequenced was blood. The CDR3 DNA is TGTGCCAGCAGTTTACTGAGTTTCGACTATGGCTACACCTTC. This gives the protein CASSLLSFDYGYTF.